This T cell receptor (beta chain) was identified in a study of blood T cell repertoires in COVID-19. At the level of the study: The United States, Italy and Spain provided the acute and convalescent COVID-19 samples. Sources were T cells, B-cell-depleted T cells, or PBMCs; the material itself was cDNA or gDNA.

Authors' analysis steps: Amplification from reference gene primers served as the basis for estimated nucleated cell counts. TCRdb's table, derived via immunoSEQ multiplex PCR, lists solely in-frame clones and lacks some. Clonal size and the V and J genes are those of that table, whereas D and trimming came from the DNA. The table has about 33,000 clones, roughly nine tenths seen once. Trimming took 1 base from V and 1 from J; bases not matched to a gene: 5. The CDR3 length is 17 residues. Germline V gene sequence: CDR1 LGHNA, CDR2 YNFKEQ. Sequencing was performed on peripheral blood. The V call is TRBV4-2, the J call TRBJ2-1; TRBD2 aligns across 9 bases. This TCR was sampled from a human donor with active COVID-19. The donor label of this sample is uncertain. In DNA form, the CDR3 reads TGTGCCAGCAGCCAAGTTCTGCGGGGGGGATCCTACAATGAGCAGTTCTTC. It encodes CASSQVLRGGSYNEQFF.